Sequencing of this T cell receptor (beta chain) was carried out in a study of blood T cell repertoires in COVID-19 (dated by TCRdb to between 2020 and 2021). Turning to the overall study: Collaborator samples came from the United States, Italy and Spain and covered acute and convalescent phases of COVID-19. The material from the prospective study consisted of cDNA or gDNA derived from T cells, B-cell-depleted T cells, or PBMCs. Subjects who had been exposed to COVID-19, were actively infected with it, or had recovered from it provided the deeply sampled blood TCRbeta repertoires that made up the dataset. The repertoires were made available in a free public database intended to serve as a resource for research on the immune response to SARS-CoV-2. The samples were drawn from the first 160 participants of the ongoing ImmuneRACE study and from 1,254 subjects provided by 6 global collaborators. Sample metadata almost always included a de-identified subject ID, COVID-19 status, age in years and sex. Where available, HLA class I and class II types were taken from metadata supplied by the sample provider and were not determined by assay-based typing.

Worth noting for this clone: Its antigen has not been determined. No much larger clone exists at a distance of one base, and base qualities are not known.

The CDR3 measures 12 amino acids from cysteine to phenylalanine. The sequence is cut down to CDR3 DNA, 36 bases in frame from base 1. The germline V gene provides CDR1 SQVTM and CDR2 ANQGSEA. Compared with germline, V lacks 3 bases and J lacks 5 bases; bases without a gene match: 0. The collaborating institutions used their own protocols to collect whole blood in K2EDTA tubes. For TCRbeta analysis, collaborators shipped samples in one of three forms: frozen whole blood, isolated PBMCs, or DNA extracted from either of those sample types. TCRbeta CDR3 regions were amplified from genomic DNA using the immunoSEQ Assay, a bias-controlled multiplex PCR. For the original study's pipeline: The number of nucleated cells in each sample was estimated from the amplification of reference gene primers within the assay. Sequence reads were collapsed and filtered to measure the absolute abundance of every unique TCRbeta CDR3 rearrangement. For each sample, productive Simpson clonality was calculated as the square root of Simpson's diversity index across productive rearrangements. TCRdb limited this immuneACCESS table to in-frame rearrangements with V and J called. A share of clones is missing; checked studies link under half to unresolved V genes, and the rest is unexplained. V and J calls and clone size are copied from that table; D and trimming were computed from the DNA. This sample comprises approximately 170,000 clones, about 88% of them detected only once. The ten largest clones take up about 1% of the sample.

The investigation overall reported the following: How much clinical and demographic metadata was included differed by source and by participant, and the metadata was provided uncurated.

The clonotype comes from a man aged 25 to 40 with acute or convalescent COVID-19. The receptor chain draws on TRBV29-1 and TRBJ1-3, with TRBD1 matching 8 junction bases. Sequenced sample: peripheral blood. The CDR3 in this case is CSVDRGRNTIYF. The DNA reads as follows: TGCAGCGTTGACAGGGGGCGAAACACCATATATTTT.